The source of this T cell receptor (beta chain) is a study of T cells in Graves' hyperthyroidism and ophthalmopathy. Study background: Blood from the periphery was taken at initial diagnosis, before any treatment.

Comments on this clonotype: The antigen remains undetermined.

Study findings and constraints: Stable hyperthyroidism was told apart from ophthalmopathy by a model built on 13 V-J features.

Lactation, pregnancy, other autoimmune disease or uncontrolled infection led to exclusion of patients. The PBMCs were sourced from fresh peripheral blood (more than 9 ml). RNA transcripts gave rise to amplified TCR beta CDR3 regions. TCR CDR3 underwent first-round RT-PCR with the HTBI primer set. MiXCR, applied by TCRdb to the multiplex PCR reads, yields one record per CDR3 protein. The sample lists roughly 640,000 distinct CDR3 sequences, around 15% occurring once. The V gene's germline CDR1 is SGHDN and CDR2 FVKESK. Trimming at V came to 2 bases and at J to 2 bases, leaving 5 bases not matched to a gene. The CDR3 runs to 16 residues.

The genes are TRBV14 and TRBJ2-3; 9 bases align to TRBD2. The sequence was obtained from a woman in her thirties or forties with Graves' ophthalmopathy. The sequenced material came from blood. The CDR3 protein is CASSQRVAGDTDTQYF. CDR3 in DNA: TGTGCCAGCAGCCAACGGGTAGCGGGAGACACAGATACGCAGTATTTT.